This T cell receptor beta chain was obtained from a study of B cell selection in AIRE deficiency. Regarding the study as a whole: Patient Tconv cells held around 30% of Treg sequences shared by healthy donors.

TCRdb's table, derived via immunoSEQ multiplex PCR, lists solely in-frame clones and lacks some. The sample lists more than 12,000 clones, about 92% occurring once. Germline V gene sequence: CDR1 SQVTM, CDR2 ANQGSEA. The V and J ends lost 5 bases and 3 bases, in that order; junction bases with no gene match: 3. This CDR3 contains 12 residues. Comments on this clone: Its antigen remains unidentified.

Regulatory T cells were sorted as CD4+CD25hiCD127low/negative cells. This sequence was found in a human donor with AIRE deficiency. Sequenced input: Tregs sorted from PBMCs. The V call is TRBV29-1, the J call TRBJ2-7; TRBD1 matches 8 bases. In DNA, the CDR3 is TGCAGCGTTTGGGACAGGAGCTACGAGCAGTACTTC. Amino acid sequence: CSVWDRSYEQYF.